The following is a T cell receptor (beta chain) sequence with its context. Its target is unknown. The data belong to a study of CXCR3-negative and CXCR3-positive naive CD8 T cells. Findings of the study overall: A higher hydrophobicity marked the TRB CDR3s of CXCR3-positive naive cells versus CXCR3-negative naive cells.

UMI-labeled 5' RACE yielded the TRB cDNA libraries. TCRdb reanalyzed the 5' RACE reads, giving one entry per CDR3 protein sequence and no DNA. The listing contains over 150,000 distinct CDR3 sequences. The sequence was collected from a human donor in good health. Some clones in this sample may be carry-over from other donors' samples. Sequencing input: naive CXCR3+ CD8+ T cells from blood. Stated subset: CD45RO-CCR7+CD27+CD95- naive CD8+ T cells expressing CXCR3 (TNR3+).

The CDR3 region is CASSSPTGRITEAFF. J is TRBJ1-1 and V is TRBV7-9; checking the TCRdb D call of TRBD1 is not possible without DNA. Germline V gene lookup returns CDR1 SEHNR and CDR2 FQNEAQ (reference sequence). CDR3 size: 15 residues.